These 3 T cell receptor beta chains originate from one sample sequenced in a study of Ad26.COV2.S vaccination and SARS-CoV-2 variants. Data came from immunoSEQ multiplex PCR; TCRdb stores just in-frame clones and leaves some out. Here the sample spans 350,000 to 400,000 clones, about nine tenths being singletons. Treatment described: roughly 19 received Ad26.COV2.S at low or high dose, single or two shots; roughly 5 received placebo; per-sample allocation not given. Sampling happened 63 days after the first vaccine or placebo injection. The starting material was peripheral blood, obtained in a trial of Ad26.COV2.S vaccine versus placebo. The receptors were gathered from a person aged 18 to 65 who received the Ad26.COV2.S COVID-19 vaccine or a placebo.

The chain combines TRBV29-1 with TRBJ1-1; D possibly corresponds to TRBD1 (6 bases). The V end lost 0 bases, the J end lost 6 bases, and 11 bases lay between the germline ends. CDR3 length: 13 residues. Germline V gene sequence: CDR1 SQVTM, CDR2 ANQGSEA. DNA of the CDR3: TGCAGCGTTGAAGATCAGGGGTTGTCTGAAGCTTTCTTT. Translating gives CSVEDQGLSEAFF.

This chain links TRBV25-1 with TRBJ2-2; the match to TRBD1 covers 9 bases. Germline trimming cut 6 bases from V and 4 bases from J; bases unmatched to any gene: 6. This CDR3 has 15 residues. The germline V gene encodes CDR1 MGHDK and CDR2 SYGVNS. In DNA, the CDR3 is TGTGCCAGCAGGGACAGGGGTACGAGCACCGGGGAGCTGTTTTTT. Protein sequence: CASRDRGTSTGELFF.

The chain is built from TRBV2 and TRBJ2-2; 8 bases fit TRBD1. CDR1 and CDR2 from the germline V gene are SNHLY and FYNNEI. This CDR3 region has 16 residues. V was clipped by 5 bases and J by 0 bases; unmatched bases: 5. CDR3 DNA: TGTGCCAGCAGTTCCCGGACAGGGCCGAACACCGGGGAGCTGTTTTTT. Protein sequence: CASSSRTGPNTGELFF. Full variable domain (missing parts from reference TRBV2 and TRBJ2-2): EPEVTQTPSHQVTQMGQEVILRCVPISNHLYFYWYRQILGQKVEFLVSFYNNEISEKSEIFDDQFSVERPDGSNFTLKIRSTKLEDSAMYFCASSSRTGPNTGELFFGEGSRLTVL.